The rows below give T cell receptor beta chains drawn from one sample of a study of blood T cells in healthy people across ages. TCRdb re-called the 5' RACE reads with MiXCR, one entry per CDR3 protein. The table includes more than 800,000 distinct CDR3 sequences, under 55% detected once. Sequences were obtained from blood. The origin of the receptors is a woman in her sixties in good health. The CDR3 runs from the conserved cysteine through the conserved F or W. Fields, in order: D gene, CDR3 length, clone size, V gene, J gene, CDR3 DNA, CDR3 protein. D genes are given only for firm matches. Part of the rows lack a size; the others show once, few, many or a class for expanded clones.

D gene: .; CDR3 length: 16; clone size: few; V gene: TRBV27; J gene: TRBJ2-7; CDR3 DNA: TGTGCCAGCAGTTTACGCCGTCGAGGTAGCGCCTACGAGCAGTACTTC; CDR3 protein: CASSLRRRGSAYEQYF
D gene: .; CDR3 length: 19; clone size: many; V gene: TRBV6-7; J gene: TRBJ2-6; CDR3 DNA: TGTGCCAGCAGTCCCAACCCGGGACGCCTTCCCTCTGGGGCCAACGTCCTGACTTTC; CDR3 protein: CASSPNPGRLPSGANVLTF
D gene: .; CDR3 length: 15; clone size: few; V gene: TRBV10-2; J gene: TRBJ2-1; CDR3 DNA: TGCGCCAGCAGTGAGAAGGGACCGGGAAAACTTGAGCAGTTCTTC; CDR3 protein: CASSEKGPGKLEQFF
D gene: TRBD1; CDR3 length: 12; clone size: .; V gene: TRBV20-1; J gene: TRBJ2-5; CDR3 DNA: TGCAGTGCTAGAGAAGGGACAGTCGAGCGGTACTTC; CDR3 protein: CSAREGTVERYF
D gene: TRBD2; CDR3 length: 15; clone size: .; V gene: TRBV20-1; J gene: TRBJ2-4; CDR3 DNA: TGCAGTGCCCCGTCGGCTAGCGGGACTAAAAACATTCAGTACTTC; CDR3 protein: CSAPSASGTKNIQYF
D gene: .; CDR3 length: 12; clone size: .; V gene: TRBV29-1; J gene: TRBJ2-6; CDR3 DNA: TGCAGCGTAGAACTAGCCCCCAACGTCCTGACTTTC; CDR3 protein: CSVELAPNVLTF
D gene: TRBD2; CDR3 length: 17; clone size: .; V gene: TRBV7-2; J gene: TRBJ2-1; CDR3 DNA: TGTGCCAGCAGCTTAGCCCTAGCGGGGGGATCCTACAGTGAGCAGTTCTTC; CDR3 protein: CASSLALAGGSYSEQFF
D gene: TRBD1; CDR3 length: 16; clone size: .; V gene: TRBV29-1; J gene: TRBJ1-5; CDR3 DNA: TGCAGCGTTGTGGTTGGGGGACAGGGGGCTCGTCAGCCCCAGCATTTT; CDR3 protein: CSVVVGGQGARQPQHF
D gene: .; CDR3 length: 15; clone size: few; V gene: TRBV20-1; J gene: TRBJ2-7; CDR3 DNA: TGCAGTGCTAGATACAACCGGGACAAGACCTACGAGCAGTACTTC; CDR3 protein: CSARYNRDKTYEQYF
D gene: TRBD1; CDR3 length: 15; clone size: .; V gene: TRBV6-5; J gene: TRBJ2-7; CDR3 DNA: TGTGCCAGCAGTTCCCCGGGACAGGGTGACAATGAGCAGTACTTC; CDR3 protein: CASSSPGQGDNEQYF
D gene: .; CDR3 length: 14; clone size: .; V gene: TRBV11-2; J gene: TRBJ2-3; CDR3 DNA: TGTGCCAGCAGATGGGGGTCGGGGACAGATACGCAGTATTTT; CDR3 protein: CASRWGSGTDTQYF
D gene: TRBD1; CDR3 length: 15; clone size: .; V gene: TRBV5-5; J gene: TRBJ2-5; CDR3 DNA: TGTGCCAGCAGCTTGGGGGACAGCAGGGGGGAGACCCAGTACTTC; CDR3 protein: CASSLGDSRGETQYF
D gene: TRBD2; CDR3 length: 18; clone size: .; V gene: TRBV18; J gene: TRBJ2-4; CDR3 DNA: TGTGCCAGCTCACCACGAAGGACTAGCGGTGGGGGAGAAGACATTCAGTACTTC; CDR3 protein: CASSPRRTSGGGEDIQYF
D gene: TRBD2; CDR3 length: 14; clone size: .; V gene: TRBV29-1; J gene: TRBJ2-1; CDR3 DNA: TGCAGCGTGAGGGCGAGCGGGAGTTACAATGCGCAGTTCTTC; CDR3 protein: CSVRASGSYNAQFF
D gene: .; CDR3 length: 14; clone size: .; V gene: TRBV20-1; J gene: TRBJ1-5; CDR3 DNA: TGCAGTGCTAGAGAGGTGGGGCTGTTTCAGCCCCAGCATTTT; CDR3 protein: CSAREVGLFQPQHF
D gene: .; CDR3 length: 13; clone size: few; V gene: TRBV29-1; J gene: TRBJ1-2; CDR3 DNA: TGCAGCGTTGAAGTCCGGGGCCACTATGGCTACACCTTC; CDR3 protein: CSVEVRGHYGYTF
D gene: .; CDR3 length: 13; clone size: few; V gene: TRBV4-1; J gene: TRBJ2-5; CDR3 DNA: TGCGCCAGCAGCCCCCTCGGGGTAGGGTCCCAGTACTTC; CDR3 protein: CASSPLGVGSQYF
D gene: TRBD2; CDR3 length: 15; clone size: .; V gene: TRBV7-3; J gene: TRBJ2-1; CDR3 DNA: TGTGCCAGCAGCGGAGGGCGGGGGAAGTCCAATGAGCAGTTCTTC; CDR3 protein: CASSGGRGKSNEQFF
D gene: .; CDR3 length: 12; clone size: .; V gene: TRBV27; J gene: TRBJ2-7; CDR3 DNA: TGTGCCAGCAGGACAGCGGCCCACGAGCAGTACTTC; CDR3 protein: CASRTAAHEQYF
D gene: .; CDR3 length: 14; clone size: .; V gene: TRBV2; J gene: TRBJ2-4; CDR3 DNA: TGTGCCAGCGAGTTGGGAGCAAAGGGCAACATTCAGTACTTC; CDR3 protein: CASELGAKGNIQYF
D gene: TRBD1; CDR3 length: 14; clone size: few; V gene: TRBV5-6; J gene: TRBJ2-5; CDR3 DNA: TGTGCCAGCAGCTTTTGGGACAGGAGAGAGACCCAGTACTTC; CDR3 protein: CASSFWDRRETQYF
D gene: .; CDR3 length: 17; clone size: .; V gene: TRBV7-6; J gene: TRBJ2-3; CDR3 DNA: TGTGCCAGCTCGCTAAACCTTGGCGCATCCTACGCAGATACGCAGTATTTT; CDR3 protein: CASSLNLGASYADTQYF
D gene: TRBD1; CDR3 length: 16; clone size: .; V gene: TRBV2; J gene: TRBJ1-2; CDR3 DNA: TGTGCCAGCAGTTCTCCCGGGACAGCGACATTGCCTGGCTACACCTTC; CDR3 protein: CASSSPGTATLPGYTF
D gene: TRBD2; CDR3 length: 14; clone size: .; V gene: TRBV20-1; J gene: TRBJ2-5; CDR3 DNA: TGCAGTGCTACTAGCGGGAGGGCCGTAGATGAGCAGTACTTC; CDR3 protein: CSATSGRAVDEQYF